This TCR beta chain appears in the sequencing data of a study of cytomegalovirus exposure and HLA in healthy donors (dated by TCRdb to between 2016 and 2019). As for the study more broadly: An earlier analysis of approximately 590 of the donors reported 250 to 350 Gb of sequence data and some 120 million unique TCR beta sequences from 190 million or so T cells. Of the roughly 400 genotyped donors, approximately 83% fell in the genetic ancestry cluster associated with self-reported Caucasian donors. A later analysis re-analyzed previously published TCR beta repertoires from approximately 700 donors and added high-resolution HLA genotyping to study TCR occurrence patterns. The study was designed to test whether signatures of past pathogen exposure could be identified by cataloging public T cell receptors. The later analysis used no new phenotypic data to find candidate immune exposures, relying instead on TCR beta sequences and their occurrence across donors. In a later genetic analysis, genome-wide SNP genotypes for about 55% of the roughly 700 donors were used, and that subset was treated as a discovery cohort. Every discovery cohort repertoire had been produced on one sequencing platform. Both class I and class II loci were covered by HLA typing, at four-digit resolution. Roughly five DR-DQ haplotypes were handled as single units for association and clustering because linkage in the cohort was strong. Across about 370 genotyped donors of the cohort, an average of roughly 230,000 unique TCR beta nucleotide sequences per donor were sequenced, and 15% to 20% of those sequences were non-productive. The T cell repertoires of some 670 subjects were profiled by immunosequencing and related to cytomegalovirus serostatus. To predict cytomegalovirus infection status, the study combined high-throughput TCR immunosequencing, statistical association of individual TCRs with disease status, and machine learning. The number of typed donors differed by locus: roughly 620-630 for A, B, C, DRB1 and DQB1; 500 to 550 for DQA1; 606 for DPA1; and around 470 for DPB1. An earlier analysis of approximately 630 of the donors applied high-throughput TCR beta sequencing to assess whether each TCR beta V gene segment acted as functional or pseudogenic. Alongside the repertoire data, information on donor age, sex, ethnicity and CMV serostatus was compiled. About 300 gigabases of sequencing data and approximately 80 million unique TCR sequences were included in an early release covering several hundred HLA-typed donors. In addition to the first cohort of around 670 subjects, a separate validation cohort of approximately 130 different subjects was used.

Library creation used the immunoSEQ multiplex PCR assay. For the multiplex PCR, a mixture combining 60 forward primers for TCR Vbeta segments and 13 reverse primers for TCR Jbeta segments was used. Amplification of the CDR3 region of rearranged TCR beta genes was performed with a multiplex PCR assay on genomic DNA. On the Illumina HiSeq System, the amplified TCR beta libraries were sequenced as 87-base-pair reads. Processing in the source paper ran as follows. A later analysis tallied 80 million to 95 million unique TCR beta chains across the approximately 670 repertoires, and about 10 million of those chains were shared by two or more donors. To remove PCR and sequencing errors, raw reads were error-corrected and collapsed into unique sequences using a nearest-neighbor algorithm that merged closely related sequences. Alignment of CDR3 sequences to IMGT reference sequences was used to assign V, D and J gene segments. Each retained sequence needed at least a six-nucleotide match to both a V gene segment and a J gene segment. Rearrangements were classified as productive when the CDR3 lacked stop codons and remained in frame with V and J, and all other rearrangements were classified as non-productive. Following IMGT convention, CDR3 was defined as the stretch from the second conserved V-encoded cysteine up to the conserved J-encoded phenylalanine. The earlier analysis of about 560 of the donors excluded any sequence lacking an unambiguous match to a single V gene segment. An earlier analysis of over 450 of the donors classified V segments as functional when productive rearrangements were above 56.7% and as segregating when the standard deviation between donors was above 5%. A statistical classification framework was built to diagnose cytomegalovirus status from the catalog of TCR beta chain sequences. V and J gene assignment, in a later analysis, came from comparing TCR nucleotide sequences with IMGT/GENE-DB human TR gene sequences. The TCRdist pipeline was used in a later analysis to assign CDR3 sequences and most-parsimonious VDJ recombination scenarios. In a later analysis, each TCR beta chain was defined by its CDR3 amino acid sequence together with its V-gene family, and reads without a unique V-gene family were excluded. A later analysis removed over 500 highly shared, low-generation-probability nucleotide sequences to deal with suspected cross-contamination and a sequencing artifact. For each public chain, a later analysis derived a clonal expansion index from normalized ranks of inferred template counts within each repertoire. A later analysis computed generation probabilities with a VDJ recombination model fitted to out-of-frame rearrangements, and checked the results against IGoR. In a later analysis, hypergeometric tests were used to score TCR-TCR, TCR-HLA and TCR-CMV co-occurrence, with a repertoire-size bias correction applied to TCR pairs. A later analysis estimated false discovery rates by permuting HLA or CMV assignments 20 times. In a later analysis, co-occurring TCRs were grouped using DBSCAN, with TCRdist sequence similarity added in when clustering inside HLA-allele-positive subsets. For co-occurrence clustering, repertoires with fewer than 30,000 or more than 120,000 public chains were excluded, along with five repertoires with anomalous nucleotide sharing. This is the immuneACCESS table as TCRdb keeps it, with only in-frame sequences that have V and J called. A part of the clones is gone; compared with another copy, unresolved V genes explain less than half, and the rest is unexplained. That table gives V, J and clone size, and the DNA gave D and trimming. The sample records approximately 210,000 clones, about four fifths of which are singletons. Of the sample, about 6.1% is held by the ten largest clones.

Concerning this clone: It lacks a known antigen. The sample holds no much larger clone one base away, and base qualities are not on file.

The full study reports these points: Linkage disequilibrium might explain the correlated functional status among segregating V segments, but an unknown experimental factor could not be ruled out. Because HLA typing was missing for some donors at each locus, association tests included only the typed subset. In both the original and validation cohorts, the classifier was reported to diagnose cytomegalovirus status with high specificity and sensitivity. A few of the identified cytomegalovirus-associated TCR beta chains were confirmed in vitro to be specific for cytomegalovirus antigens. In a later analysis, some 17,000 TCR beta sequences were associated with specific HLA alleles at a false discovery rate of 0.05. Strong co-occurrence of HLA alleles, especially DR and DQ, made assigning TCR associations to individual alleles difficult. An association between a missense DCLRE1C variant and V-gene and J-gene trimming of TCR beta chains was found in a later genetic analysis and replicated in an independent cohort. Only TCR beta chains were sequenced in this cohort, and the absence of alpha or paired-chain data limited detectable features. A further reported finding was that TCR beta sequences accurately predicted the HLA-A and HLA-B alleles for most subjects in the first cohort. In a later analysis, the rate of TCR association differed among HLA loci, with DRB1 alleles having the most associated TCRs and HLA-C alleles having the fewest. In the study, about 150 TCR beta chains were listed as associated with cytomegalovirus. The presence/absence analyses assumed that sequencing depth was roughly uniform across donors, and that assumption may not be true. Most CMV-associated TCR beta chains appeared to be HLA-restricted in a later analysis, and the HLA associations seemed to be driven largely by CMV exposure. Because the 87-base-pair reads could not distinguish some IMGT-functional V segments, including TRBV6-2 and TRBV6-3, those segments were excluded. In an earlier analysis of more than 450 of the donors, most TCR beta V segments were observed in productive rearrangements about 87% or about 30% of the time, broadly matching IMGT annotations. CMV serostatus was the only immune exposure information available for the cohort. In a later analysis, several top co-occurrence clusters were reported to appear linked to parvovirus B19, influenza, CMV and Epstein-Barr virus. Across donors, most TCR sequences were observed very rarely, whereas some public TCRs were present in many individuals. The sequencing pipeline was judged likely to have produced a cluster of highly shared sequence variants as a technical artifact. The earlier analysis of approximately 560 of the donors excluded 15 to 20 rarely observed V segments, including chromosome 9 orphons, because counts were too low. The authors suggested that the approach could potentially be generalized to other disease states and immunological phenotypes. In a later analysis, HLA-associated TCR beta chains were found to be more clonally expanded and to have lower generation probabilities than equally common non-associated chains. Compared with the approximately 710-donor mean, donors in an Asian-associated ancestry cluster had fewer N-insertions in productive TCRs, according to a later genetic analysis.

Reading from cysteine to phenylalanine, the CDR3 counts 14 amino acids. Kept here is only the CDR3 DNA, which spans 42 bases and is read in frame from base 1. The V end gives up 5 bases and the J end 6 bases, leaving 7 bases in the junction not matched to a gene. CDR1 and CDR2, per the germline V gene (reference sequence), are MNHNY and SVGAGI. The cohort was made up of under 800 healthy bone marrow donors. Cohort members were all nominally healthy when sampled, although unrecorded immune exposures were likely present. The donor was CMV seropositive and belonged to the group of 250 to 300 seropositive cohort members. A peripheral blood sample was collected from each donor, and TCR beta sequencing was performed on peripheral blood mononuclear cells. The Qiagen DNeasy Blood Extraction Kit was used to extract genomic DNA from the blood cell samples.

The origin of this receptor is a man aged 35 to 55 in good health and CMV-seropositive. The chain is assembled from TRBV6-6 and TRBJ1-1; TRBD1 matches 9 bases in the middle. Sequenced sample: PBMCs. CDR3 sequence: CASSLGQGGAEAFF. The nucleotide sequence reads as follows: TGTGCCAGCAGTCTGGGACAGGGTGGTGCTGAAGCTTTCTTT.